This passage covers 26 T cell receptor delta chains from one sample sequenced in a study of gamma-delta T cells after stem cell transplantation. TCRdb re-called clones from the RT-PCR reads via CATT. In the table there are thousands of delta-chain clones, less than 30% of which are singletons. Sample: gamma-delta T cells. The receptors here all came from a human donor. It is not recorded whose cells these are; they may come from a transplant donor.

This clone is termed medium-sized. This specimen includes other DNA sequences encoding the same CDR3. The V gene is TRDV1, the J gene TRDJ1, with 9 nucleotides matching TRDD3. The CDR3 spans 19 residues. Germline CDR1 TSWWSYY, CDR2 QGS. J lost 11 bases, V lost 3 bases, and 25 bases had no gene match. The CDR3 here is CALGDLTKLGMWGIVWLIF. The CDR3 DNA reads TGTGCTCTTGGGGACCTTACCAAACTCGGAATGTGGGGGATAGTTTGGCTCATCTTT.

Comments on this clone: This may stem from a read error, because a much larger clone lies one nucleotide away. The J gene is TRDJ2, the V gene TRDV2, with TRDD3 matching over 13 bases. CDR3 length equals 21 residues. V dropped 3 bases and J dropped 5; count of bases not matched to a gene: 20. Per the germline V gene, CDR1 is GEAIGNYY and CDR2 is EKD. The CDR3 sequence is CACDRYYWGIRRVGFTAQLFF. In nucleotides, the CDR3 is TGTGCCTGTGACCGATATTACTGGGGGATACGCAGAGTGGGGTTCACAGCACAACTCTTCTTT.

Concerning this clone: An end of the junction differs from the germline gene, which may be a read error. This chain joins TRDV1 and TRDJ1, with TRDD3 matching 11 bases. The germline V gene has CDR1 TSWWSYY and CDR2 QGS. The length of the CDR3 is 19 residues. CDR3 residues: CAIGTTSYWGIWYTDKLIF. The CDR3 DNA sequence: TGTGCTATTGGGACGACTTCCTACTGGGGGATATGGTACACCGATAAACTCATCTTT.

Concerning this clone itself: A far more abundant clone sits one base away, making this likely a read error. This chain connects TRDV2 to TRDJ3, with 11 bases aligning to TRDD3. The CDR3 is made up of 20 amino acids. J gave up 3 bases and V 0 bases, and 9 bases lay outside the gene matches. Germline CDR1 and CDR2: GEAIGNYY and EKD. CDR3 DNA: TGTGCCTGTGACACCGGAGTGGGGGATACGCGGCTCTGGGACACCCGACAGATGTTTTTC. Amino acid sequence: CACDTGVGDTRLWDTRQMFF.

This clone has just a few counts. A far more abundant clone sits one base away, making this likely a read error. The identical CDR3 is also encoded by other nucleotide sequences in the sample. V and J are TRDV2 and TRDJ2, with 8 bases identical to TRDD3. The CDR3 contains 14 residues. Germline V lookup: CDR1 GEAIGNYY, CDR2 EKD. DNA for the CDR3: TGCGCCTGTGACACCGGGGATACAGCGGCACAACTCTTCTTT. This sequence encodes CACDTGDTAAQLFF.

About this clone: This may stem from a read error, because a much larger clone lies one nucleotide away. Different DNA sequences within this sample yield the same CDR3. The chain joins TRDV2 to TRDJ1; TRDD3 matches 9 bases. This CDR3 spans 14 amino acids. CDR1 is GEAIGNYY, CDR2 EKD, per germline. The CDR3 region is CACDLLGETDKLIF. CDR3 DNA: TGTGCCTGTGACCTACTGGGGGAAACCGATAAACTCATTTTT.

About this clone itself: A read error is likely here: a far larger clone is one base away. V and J are TRAV29/DV5 and TRDJ1; D is uncertain. The germline CDR1 and CDR2 sequences are NSMFDY and ISSIKDK. This CDR3 is built from 11 residues. Between the trimmed V and J ends, which lost 2 bases and 4 bases, there was a span of 6 bases. CDR3 loop: CAARGRDKLIF. As DNA, the CDR3 is TGTGCAGCAAGGGGGCGCGATAAACTCATCTTT.

As regards this clone: A far larger clone is off by one base, so a read error is likely. This sequence joins TRDV2 and TRDJ3; the match to TRDD3 covers 13 bases. The CDR3 is 22 residues long. V shed 4 bases, J shed 0 bases, and the junction held 14 bases outside the gene matches. Germline V gene data show CDR1 as GEAIGNYY and CDR2 as EKD. CDR3 residues: CACDLLGDTALTPSWDTRQMFF. In nucleotides, the CDR3 is TGTGCCTGTGATCTACTGGGGGATACGGCCCTCACCCCCTCCTGGGACACCCGACAGATGTTTTTC.

This clone was counted only a few times. V gene TRDV1 combines with J gene TRDJ1; 9 positions agree with TRDD2. The CDR3 has 20 amino acids. Looked up from germline, CDR1 is TSWWSYY and CDR2 is QGS. V gave up 3 bases and J gave up 0 bases; unmatched junction bases: 17. CDR3 DNA: TGTGCTCTTGGGGAGACCGTTCCTTCCTACGACGGGGACCACACCGATAAACTCATCTTT. It yields the protein CALGETVPSYDGDHTDKLIF.

Concerning this clone: Since a much larger clone is just one base distant, this may be a read error. The rearrangement uses TRDV2 and TRDJ1; D is perhaps TRDD3 (6 bases). V gave up 4 bases and J gave up 2 bases, with 25 bases separating them. CDR1 and CDR2 (germline): GEAIGNYY, EKD. There are 18 residues in the CDR3. The chain's CDR3 is CACETVIFGGTQTDKLIF. CDR3 in DNA: TGTGCCTGTGAGACCGTGATATTCGGGGGGACCCAGACCGATAAACTCATCTTT.

This clone has just a few counts. This sequence may be a read error, since a much larger clone differs from it by one base. The sample carries other DNA sequences with the same CDR3. This rearrangement joins TRDV2 to TRDJ1; TRDD3 agrees at 9 bases. This CDR3 has 16 amino acids. The V gene's germline CDR1 is GEAIGNYY and CDR2 EKD. The CDR3 nucleotides read TGTGCCTGTGACAAAGGGGATACGAGGTACACTGATAAACTCATCTTT. This encodes CACDKGDTRYTDKLIF.

To note about this clone: This clone may be a read error of a much larger clone one base away. Distinct nucleotide sequences in the sample also encode this CDR3. The V gene is TRDV1, the J gene TRDJ1; 8 bases match TRDD3. The ends lost 5 bases at V and 4 bases at J; junction bases unmatched: 24. The length of the CDR3 is 20 residues. The germline gives CDR1 TSWWSYY, CDR2 QGS. The CDR3 reads CALGTSARRTGGWRGDKLIF. DNA for the CDR3: TGTGCTCTTGGGACCAGCGCACGACGTACTGGGGGGTGGAGGGGCGATAAACTCATCTTT.

Turning to this clone: One end of the junction is discordant with germline, which a read error may explain. The sample contains more than one DNA sequence encoding this CDR3. The CDR3 sequence is CACDTYWGIRWDTRQMFF. CDR3 nucleotides: TGTGCCTGTGACACGTACTGGGGGATACGCTGGGACACTCGACAGATGTTTTTC. The V gene is TRDV2, the J gene TRDJ3; TRDD3 aligns across 13 bases. Germline values: CDR1 GEAIGNYY, CDR2 EKD. The CDR3 runs to 18 residues.

Details on this clone: With a far larger clone one base away, a read error is the likely cause. The V and J genes are TRDV2 and TRDJ2; 8 nucleotides match TRDD3. J was trimmed by 4 bases and V by 4 bases; bases with no gene match: 22. This CDR3 is built from 20 residues. Germline V gives CDR1 GEAIGNYY, CDR2 EKD. The CDR3 DNA reads as TGTGCCTGTGAGACCCTTCTACACTCGGGGATACTCCATGGGACAGCACAACTCTTCTTT. Amino acids: CACETLLHSGILHGTAQLFF.

Details on this clone: A much larger clone is a single base away; this may be a read error. The rearrangement uses TRDV2 and TRDJ2, with 13 bases lining up with TRDD3. Germline CDR1 GEAIGNYY, CDR2 EKD. The CDR3 consists of 21 residues. Trimming removed 3 bases from V and 9 bases from J; junction bases left unmatched: 24. CDR3 region: CACDRYYWGIRGVGFTTQLFF. The CDR3 DNA sequence: TGTGCCTGTGACCGATATTACTGGGGGATACGCGGAGTGGGGTTCACAACACAACTCTTCTTT.

About this clone: A far bigger clonotype differs at one base, so this is likely a read error. Other DNA sequences of this sample code for an identical CDR3. V and J are TRDV2 and TRDJ3; 13 bases are a match to TRDD3. The CDR3 contains 21 residues. Germline CDR1 is GEAIGNYY and CDR2 is EKD. In DNA, the CDR3 is TGTGCCTGTGACACCGTACTGGGGGATACGTATTGCTCCTGGGACACCCGACCGATGTTTTTC. Its translation: CACDTVLGDTYCSWDTRPMFF.

CDR3: CACDTGVGDTRPWDNRQMFF. As DNA, the CDR3 is TGTGCCTGTGACACCGGCGTGGGGGATACGCGGCCCTGGGACAACCGCCAGATGTTTTTC. V gene TRDV2 combines with J gene TRDJ3, with TRDD3 matching 11 bases. Germline CDR1 is GEAIGNYY and CDR2 is EKD. Trimming at V came to 0 bases and at J to 16 bases, leaving 22 bases not matched to a gene. The CDR3 covers 20 residues.

About this clone itself: The junction and the germline gene differ at one end; a read error may be behind it. The chain couples TRDV1 to TRDJ1; 13 nucleotides match TRDD3. There are 24 residues in the CDR3. In germline, CDR1 is TSWWSYY, CDR2 QGS. The CDR3 is CALGEPSWAFLITGGYAYTDKPIF. The CDR3 DNA reads as TGTGCTCTTGGGGAACCGTCCTGGGCCTTCCTAATTACTGGGGGATACGCATACACCGATAAACCCATCTTT.

About this clone: Just one base apart from a much larger clone, this may be a read error. Other DNA variants within this sample encode the same CDR3. The chain couples TRDV1 to TRDJ1, with D perhaps matching TRDD3 (6 bases). This CDR3 has 18 residues. The V gene's germline CDR1 is TSWWSYY and CDR2 QGS. Trimming took 6 bases from V and 5 from J, leaving 28 bases between them. CDR3 in DNA: TGTGCTCTTGGTACAAATCCGGGGAGAGATACGCGCACTGATAAACTCATCTTT. Encoded protein: CALGTNPGRDTRTDKLIF.

Judged by abundance, this clone is medium-sized. Other DNA sequences from this sample encode an identical CDR3 as well. J is TRDJ1 and V is TRDV1; 8 positions agree with TRDD3. The CDR3 covers 18 residues. Looked up from germline, CDR1 is TSWWSYY and CDR2 is QGS. Trimming cost V 7 bases and J 7 bases; bases outside gene matches: 23. Written as DNA, the CDR3 is TGTGCTCTTGCTCTCAGTCCCTTCTGGGGGAAAACCGCTTCTAAACTCATCTTT. Protein: CALALSPFWGKTASKLIF.

There are a few counts of this clone. Being one base from a much bigger clone, this may be a read error. The J gene is TRDJ1, the V gene TRDV2, with D possibly matching TRDD3 (5 bases). CDR1 GEAIGNYY and CDR2 EKD come from the germline V gene. The V end was cut by 2 bases, the J end by 13 bases, with 22 bases between. The CDR3 sequence is 14 residues long. CDR3 sequence: CACDRDQGGGGPIF. CDR3 coding DNA: TGTGCCTGTGACAGAGATCAGGGGGGCGGGGGCCCCATCTTT.

Only a few counts were recorded for this clone. Since a far larger clone is one base different, this is likely a read error. V usage is TRDV2 and J usage is TRDJ1; D gene uncertain. Trimming cost V 1 base and J 0 bases, with 23 bases left between them. This CDR3 spans 19 amino acids. The germline CDR1 and CDR2 sequences are GEAIGNYY and EKD. The CDR3 spells CACDTDGGSTERYTDKLIF. The CDR3 DNA follows: TGTGCCTGTGACACAGATGGAGGTTCCACCGAGCGTTACACCGATAAACTCATCTTT.

On this clone: Since a much larger clone is just one base distant, this may be a read error. Within the sample, other DNA sequences also encode this same CDR3. The V and J genes are TRDV2 and TRDJ3; 13 positions agree with TRDD3. In germline, CDR1 is GEAIGNYY, CDR2 EKD. The CDR3 runs 23 residues. V was pared by 5 bases and J by 0 bases, with 18 bases of the junction left unmatched. DNA of the CDR3: TGTGCCTGTGGTGGGACTGGGGGATACGCCGAATTACCGAACTCCTGGGACACCCGACAGATGTTTTTC. It yields the protein CACGGTGGYAELPNSWDTRQMFF.

As concerns this clone: A much larger clone is a single base away; this may be a read error. The chain joins TRDV1 to TRDJ1; the D gene is possibly TRDD3 (6 bases). The CDR3 has 13 amino acids. The V and J ends lost 2 bases and 9 bases respectively, with 13 bases between them. Germline assignment: CDR1 TSWWSYY and CDR2 QGS. The CDR3 nucleotides read TGTGCTCTTGGGGAAGTCGGGGGGACGGAACTCATCTTT. Translation gives CALGEVGGTELIF.

In the case of this clone: Other DNA sequences within the sample encode an identical CDR3. The chain is built from TRDV1 and TRDJ2, with a tentative D call TRDD3 (6 bases). The CDR3 consists of 21 residues. Trimming shortened V by 6 bases and J by 4 bases, and 33 bases separated the two germline ends. The V gene's germline CDR1 is TSWWSYY and CDR2 QGS. CDR3 amino acids: CALGRIFPPVLGFGGTAQLFF. CDR3 nucleotide sequence: TGTGCTCTTGGTCGAATCTTTCCTCCCGTACTGGGTTTCGGAGGGACAGCACAACTCTTCTTT.

The rearrangement joins TRDV2 to TRDJ1; D is unresolved. Trimming took off 3 bases at V and 0 bases at J, with 28 bases between the two ends. Germline CDR1 is GEAIGNYY and CDR2 is EKD. This CDR3 comprises 20 residues. CDR3 amino acids: CACDATSTSTEYFYTDKLIF. The CDR3 region has the DNA TGTGCCTGTGACGCCACTAGTACCAGTACTGAGTACTTTTACACCGATAAACTCATCTTT.